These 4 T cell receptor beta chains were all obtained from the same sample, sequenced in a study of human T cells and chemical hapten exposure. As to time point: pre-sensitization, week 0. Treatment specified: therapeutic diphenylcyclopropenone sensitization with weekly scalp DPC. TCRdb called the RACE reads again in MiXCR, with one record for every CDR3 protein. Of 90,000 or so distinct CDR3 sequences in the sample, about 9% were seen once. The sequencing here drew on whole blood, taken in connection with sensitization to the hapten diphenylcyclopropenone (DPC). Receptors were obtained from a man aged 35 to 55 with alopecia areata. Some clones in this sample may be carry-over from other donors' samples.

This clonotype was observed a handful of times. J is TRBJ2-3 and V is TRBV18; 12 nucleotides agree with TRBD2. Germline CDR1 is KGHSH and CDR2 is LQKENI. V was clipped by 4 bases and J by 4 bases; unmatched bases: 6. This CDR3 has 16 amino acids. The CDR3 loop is CASSHSLAGGPDTQYF. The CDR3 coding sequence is TGTGCCAGCTCACACTCACTAGCGGGAGGTCCAGATACGCAGTATTTT.

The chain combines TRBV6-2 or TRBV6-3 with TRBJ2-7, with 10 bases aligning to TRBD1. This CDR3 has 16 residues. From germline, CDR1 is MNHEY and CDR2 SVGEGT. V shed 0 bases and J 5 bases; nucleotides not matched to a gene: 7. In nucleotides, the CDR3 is TGTGCCAGCAGTTACTCGACAGGGGGCTTGAAAAACGAGCAGTACGTC. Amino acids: CASSYSTGGLKNEQYV.

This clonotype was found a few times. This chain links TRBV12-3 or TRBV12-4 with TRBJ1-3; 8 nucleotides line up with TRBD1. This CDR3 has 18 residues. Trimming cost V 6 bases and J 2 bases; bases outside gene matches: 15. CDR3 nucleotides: TGTGCCAGCAGCCGTAGCCTCAGGGGGCGAGGGACTGGAAACACCATATATTTT. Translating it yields CASSRSLRGRGTGNTIYF.

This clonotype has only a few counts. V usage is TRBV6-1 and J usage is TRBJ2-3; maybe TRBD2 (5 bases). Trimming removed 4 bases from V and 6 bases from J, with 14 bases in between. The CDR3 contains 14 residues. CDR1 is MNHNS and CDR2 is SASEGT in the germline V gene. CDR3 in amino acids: CASSATGSRDTQYF. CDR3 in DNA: TGTGCCAGCAGTGCTACGGGGAGTAGGGATACGCAGTATTTT.